This T cell receptor beta chain was documented in a study of blood T cell repertoires in COVID-19. On the study more broadly: Sources were T cells, B-cell-depleted T cells, or PBMCs; the material itself was cDNA or gDNA.

The CDR3 contains 15 residues. The V and J ends lost 2 bases and 3 bases respectively, with 10 bases between them. The germline gives CDR1 SEHNR, CDR2 FQNEAQ (reference sequence). Participant age was roughly 18 to 89 years, and participants resided in approximately 25 US areas. As handled by the study authors: Nucleated cell number was recorded as an estimate derived from reference gene primer amplification. Profiling relied on immunoSEQ multiplex PCR, and the TCRdb table lists in-frame clones only, not all of them. The V and J calls and the clone size are those of that table, but D and trimming were determined from the DNA. The sample carries 190,000 or so clones, about 90% recorded once.

The rearrangement joins TRBV7-9 to TRBJ2-2, with D maybe TRBD2 (5 bases). The sequence came from a woman aged 18-29 years who had recovered from COVID-19. Material: PBMCs or T cells enriched from blood (not recorded which). The CDR3 DNA reads TGTGCCAGCAGCTTATCGGGGATCGACACCGGGGAGCTGTTTTTT. It codes for CASSLSGIDTGELFF.